The clone carrying this T cell receptor beta chain was observed at least ten times. Its antigen is still unknown. Trimming removed 1 base at V and 8 bases at J, with 10 bases between. The length of the CDR3 is 13 residues. CDR1 is SGHDN and CDR2 is FVKESK in the germline V gene. Treatment denoted: oral pan-JAK inhibitor, 5-10 mg twice daily. Alopecia areata patients had lesional scalp punch biopsies and peripheral blood taken from them. This sample is part of a study of CD8+ T cells in alopecia areata. The overall study: Treated patients received severity scores based on the percentage of scalp area affected. Overall study findings and caveats: For lesional scalp, especially alopecia totalis/universalis, clonality was higher than in normal scalp. The study found tofacitinib significantly decreased scalp clonality and expanded CD8+ clones among the top 100.

Sequencing used cDNA as its template, made by extracting RNA and reverse transcribing it. Clones were sequenced by immunoSEQ multiplex PCR, and TCRdb holds only the in-frame ones, with some missing. Of over 150,000 clones in the sample, roughly 64% were seen once. This TCR was sampled from a human donor with alopecia areata. The starting material was CD4+ T cells sorted from blood, obtained at week 24, from a patient treated with tofacitinib. This chain joins TRBV14 and TRBJ2-3; maybe TRBD2 (5 bases). CDR3 DNA: TGTGCCAGCAGCCAAGGGTCGGCGGGTACGCAGTATTTT. As protein: CASSQGSAGTQYF.